These 24 T cell receptor beta chains came from one sample sequenced in a study of T-cell memory formation after mild COVID-19. TCRdb analysed the 5' RACE reads with MiXCR anew, one entry per CDR3 protein. The data show a few hundred thousand distinct CDR3 sequences, around 20% seen once. Sequencing was performed on PBMCs or a T cell subset sorted from them (not recorded which). The receptor source for this set is a man younger than 35 who had mild COVID-19 (a few samples of this study predate the infection). Cell type and time point are not known.

This clonotype was detected a few times. CDR3 loop: CASSDGRDTEAFF. CDR3 in DNA: TGTGCCAGCAGTGACGGTCGGGACACTGAAGCTTTCTTT. The chain joins TRBV6-6 to TRBJ1-1; no definite D call. With 5 bases removed from V and 3 bases from J, the gap between germline ends came to 10 bases. The CDR3 runs to 13 residues. Germline CDR1 and CDR2: MNHNY and SVGAGI (reference sequence).

CDR3 sequence (DNA): TGTGCCAGCAGCTCCCGGGCCATCTCGCCATTCTTTTACAATGAGCAGTTCTTC. Its translation: CASSSRAISPFFYNEQFF. This chain joins TRBV11-2 and TRBJ2-1; D uncertain. Germline values: CDR1 SGHAT, CDR2 FQNNGV. The CDR3 consists of 18 residues. Trimming took off 4 bases at V and 4 bases at J, with 23 bases between the two ends.

This clonotype showed up just a few times. The chain links TRBV7-3 to TRBJ2-1, with D possibly being TRBD2 (5 bases). This CDR3 has 14 residues. The germline V gene has CDR1 SGHTA and CDR2 FQGTGA. V dropped 4 bases and J dropped 8 bases, with 15 bases sitting between them. The CDR3 nucleotides are TGTGCCAGCAGCTCCGGAGGCCGTCCCCATGAGCAGTTCTTC. Its protein is CASSSGGRPHEQFF.

This clonotype was picked up a small number of times. This chain connects TRBV14 to TRBJ1-2, with D tentatively TRBD1 (5 bases). The CDR3 runs to 13 residues. Trimming removed 4 bases from V and 3 bases from J, with 9 bases in between. Germline V gives CDR1 SGHDN, CDR2 FVKESK. The CDR3 region is CASSPSGDYGYTF. CDR3 nucleotide sequence: TGTGCCAGCAGCCCCTCGGGGGACTATGGCTACACCTTC.

This clonotype was detected a few times. The V call is TRBV6-5, the J call TRBJ2-2, with 9 bases fitting TRBD1. Trimming removed 5 bases from V and 1 base from J; junction bases left unmatched: 2. Looked up from germline, CDR1 is MNHEY and CDR2 is SVGAGI. This CDR3 comprises 15 residues. This CDR3 reads CASSRQGVNTGELFF. CDR3 nucleotides: TGTGCCAGCAGTCGACAGGGGGTGAACACCGGGGAGCTGTTTTTT.

The CDR3: CASSRTVPPLYNEQFF. In DNA form, the CDR3 reads TGTGCCAGCAGCCGAACAGTACCCCCTCTCTACAATGAGCAGTTCTTC. The V and J genes are TRBV7-2 and TRBJ2-1; no reliable D call. CDR1 SGHTA and CDR2 FQGNSA come from the germline V gene. Trimming shortened V by 5 bases and J by 3 bases, and 17 bases separated the two germline ends. There are 16 residues in the CDR3.

CDR3 region: CASSENWGSSYEQYV. In DNA form, the CDR3 reads TGTGCCAGCAGTGAAAATTGGGGGAGCTCCTACGAGCAGTACGTC. The V gene is TRBV6-1, the J gene TRBJ2-7; D tentatively reads TRBD1 or TRBD2 (5 bases each). With 2 bases removed from V and 0 bases from J, the gap between germline ends came to 11 bases. The CDR3 is 15 amino acids. Per the germline V gene, CDR1 is MNHNS and CDR2 is SASEGT.

This clonotype was counted only a few times. The chain employs TRBV11-2 and TRBJ1-5, with TRBD1 identical over 9 bases. V was pared by 8 bases and J by 2 bases, with 1 base of the junction left unmatched. Germline V gene data show CDR1 as SGHAT and CDR2 as FQNNGV. The CDR3 length is 13 residues. In nucleotides, the CDR3 is TGTGCCAGCGGGGACAGGGGCAATCAGCCCCAGCATTTT. It encodes CASGDRGNQPQHF.

V and J are TRBV4-1 and TRBJ2-6; TRBD1 matches at 8 bases. V shed 2 bases, J shed 4 bases, and the junction held 4 bases outside the gene matches. The CDR3 is made up of 16 amino acids. Germline V gene data show CDR1 as MGHRA and CDR2 as YSYEKL. CDR3 in DNA: TGCGCCAGCAGCCAAACAGGGGGTTCGGGGGCCAACGTCCTGACTTTC. Translated: CASSQTGGSGANVLTF.

As to this clonotype: The junction differs from germline at one of its ends, possibly a read error. The DNA of the CDR3 is TGCAGCAGCAGTCCAAGGACTAGCGGCGACAATGAGCAGTTCTTC. It yields the protein CSSSPRTSGDNEQFF. The chain has TRBV27 and TRBJ2-1; TRBD2 agrees at 10 bases. This CDR3 is 15 amino acids long. Germline CDR1 and CDR2: MNHEY and SMNVEV (reference sequence).

This clonotype was seen more than once but under ten times. V usage is TRBV29-1 and J usage is TRBJ2-1; possibly TRBD2 for D (5 bases). V lost 6 bases, J lost 0 bases, and 15 bases lay in between. CDR3 length: 15 residues. Germline values: CDR1 SQVTM, CDR2 ANQGSEA. The CDR3 here is CSVGSRSGSYNEQFF. CDR3 DNA sequence: TGCAGCGTGGGTTCGCGGAGCGGCTCCTACAATGAGCAGTTCTTC.

The chain employs TRBV23-1 and TRBJ2-7; D ambiguous. TRBV23-1 is an ORF; its function is uncertain. CDR3 length: 12 amino acids. Trimming cost V 4 bases and J 2 bases, with 6 bases left between them. The CDR3 nucleotides read TGCGCCAGCAGTCCTATGACCTACGAGCAGTACGTC. It codes for CASSPMTYEQYV.

The sample holds a few counts of this clonotype. The CDR3 sequence is CASSFSAQRNEQFF. DNA for the CDR3: TGTGCCAGCAGCTTTAGCGCCCAGAGAAATGAGCAGTTCTTC. The V gene is TRBV7-2, the J gene TRBJ2-1; possible D gene TRBD2, 5 bases. V lost 3 bases and J lost 7, with 13 bases in between. This CDR3 has 14 amino acids. Germline values: CDR1 SGHTA, CDR2 FQGNSA.

This clonotype has more than one count but fewer than ten. The chain couples TRBV6-2 or TRBV6-3 to TRBJ1-1, with a possible D match to TRBD1 (6 bases). The CDR3 loop spans 14 amino acids. Looked up from germline, CDR1 is MNHEY and CDR2 is SVGEGT. The V end lost 7 bases, the J end lost 4 bases, and 16 bases lay between the germline ends. In nucleotides, the CDR3 is TGTGCCAGCACGCGACAGGAAATAGGCACTGAAGCTTTCTTT. Its translation is CASTRQEIGTEAFF.

The genes are TRBV6-5 and TRBJ2-1, with a weak D call TRBD2 (6 bases). This CDR3 has 16 amino acids. Germline V lookup: CDR1 MNHEY, CDR2 SVGAGI. V gave up 10 bases and J gave up 0 bases, with 19 bases separating them. CDR3 region: CATRLGVDHSYNEQFF. CDR3 DNA: TGTGCCACAAGACTAGGAGTGGATCACTCCTACAATGAGCAGTTCTTC.

This clonotype was counted only a few times. The V and J genes are TRBV4-1 and TRBJ1-1; no clear D. The CDR3 is 15 amino acids. V lost 1 base and J 0 bases, leaving 9 bases between the germline ends. CDR1 and CDR2 from the germline V gene are MGHRA and YSYEKL. CDR3 DNA sequence: TGCGCCAGCAGCCAAGGAGGAGTGATGAACACTGAAGCTTTCTTT. Its translation: CASSQGGVMNTEAFF.

This clonotype showed up many times. The genes are TRBV6-4 and TRBJ1-5, with D uncertain. Germline values: CDR1 MRHNA, CDR2 SNTAGT. V dropped 4 bases and J dropped 1 base, with 5 bases sitting between them. This CDR3 has 13 residues. CDR3 region: CASSAGSNQPQHF. The CDR3 DNA is TGTGCCAGCAGTGCCGGGAGCAATCAGCCCCAGCATTTT.

This sequence joins TRBV6-6 and TRBJ1-3; perhaps TRBD1 as D (6 bases). This CDR3 has 15 residues. In germline, CDR1 is MNHNY, CDR2 SVGAGI (reference sequence). V gave up 8 bases and J gave up 0 bases, with 14 bases separating them. CDR3 region: CASLSGQSSGNTIYF. CDR3 nucleotide sequence: TGTGCCAGCCTTTCCGGACAGTCCTCTGGAAACACCATATATTTT.

This clonotype was observed many times. This chain links TRBV4-1 with TRBJ1-1; TRBD1 aligns across 8 bases. The CDR3 is 15 residues long. Germline CDR1 reads MGHRA; CDR2 reads YSYEKL. V was clipped by 5 bases and J by 1 base; unmatched bases: 6. CDR3 sequence: CASSARQGTNTEAFF. The CDR3 bases are TGCGCCAGCAGCGCCCGACAGGGGACGAACACTGAAGCTTTCTTT.

This rearrangement joins TRBV15 to TRBJ2-5; D unresolved. V was trimmed by 5 bases and J by 1 base, leaving 11 bases between them. The CDR3 is 14 residues long. Per the germline V gene, CDR1 is LNHNV and CDR2 is YYDKDF (reference sequence). CDR3 DNA: TGTGCCACCAGCTCTGACTCACCCCAAGAGACCCAGTACTTC. It codes for CATSSDSPQETQYF.

The genes are TRBV29-1 and TRBJ2-6; D possibly uses TRBD1 or TRBD2 (5 bases each). Germline assignment: CDR1 SQVTM and CDR2 ANQGSEA. The ends were cut back, 3 bases at V and 4 bases at J, with 10 bases in the middle. CDR3 size: 14 residues. The CDR3 is CSVDFGDGANVLTF. Written as DNA, the CDR3 is TGCAGCGTTGATTTCGGGGACGGGGCCAACGTCCTGACTTTC.

This chain links TRBV6-2 or TRBV6-3 with TRBJ1-5; D unresolved. The V gene lost 4 bases and the J gene lost 3 bases, with 10 bases spanning the gap. CDR1 is MNHEY, CDR2 SVGEGT, per germline. The CDR3 is 14 amino acids. The CDR3 sequence: CASSSRHINQPQHF. The CDR3 region has the DNA TGTGCCAGCAGTTCACGACATATCAATCAGCCCCAGCATTTT.

The chain couples TRBV10-3 to TRBJ2-5; possible D gene TRBD1, 5 bases. The germline V gene has CDR1 ENHRY and CDR2 SYGVKD. The CDR3 extends over 13 amino acids. V gave up 6 bases and J gave up 5 bases, with 13 bases separating them. DNA for the CDR3: TGTGCCATCAGAGAGACAGTACCGGAGACCCAGTACTTC. Translated, it gives CAIRETVPETQYF.

Only a few counts were recorded for this clonotype. The chain employs TRBV4-3 and TRBJ1-2, with 7 bases matching TRBD1. CDR1 is LGHNA, CDR2 YSLEER, per germline. CDR3 length: 16 amino acids. Unmatched junction bases numbered 10, after V lost 3 bases and J lost 3 bases. The CDR3, as DNA: TGCGCCAGCAGCCAGGGACAGCCCCACGCCGACTATGGCTACACCTTC. Translation: CASSQGQPHADYGYTF.